A single sample gave rise to the 4 T cell receptor beta chains below, sequenced in a study of CD8+CD57+ T cells in acquired aplastic anemia. For sequencing, patients were chosen who had shown expansion of CD8+CD57+ cells by flow cytometry. The study profiled TCR beta VDJ and CDR3 using genomic DNA as template. In TCRdb, the reads were re-called with MiXCR into one record per CDR3 protein. The profile covers about 120,000 distinct CDR3 sequences, with approximately 61% appearing a single time and approximately 28% taken by the ten largest. Material: sorted CD4+, CD8+, or CD8+CD57+ T cells (not recorded which) from PBMCs. Receptors were obtained from a human donor with aplastic anemia.

V usage is TRBV9 and J usage is TRBJ2-5; TRBD2 agrees at 9 bases. Per germline, CDR1 SGDLS and CDR2 YYNGEE. V was clipped by 4 bases and J by 5 bases; unmatched bases: 9. The CDR3 is made up of 15 amino acids. In nucleotides, the CDR3 is TGTGCCAGCAGCTTACTCAGCGGGGGGCGGGAGACCCAGTACTTC. The encoded protein is CASSLLSGGRETQYF.

The gene calls are TRBV20-1 and TRBJ2-7, with D hard to call. V lost 3 bases and J 2 bases, leaving 8 bases between the germline ends. The V gene's germline CDR1 is DFQATT and CDR2 SNEGSKA (reference sequence). There are 12 residues in the CDR3. The CDR3 loop is CSASQITYEQYF. As DNA, the CDR3 is TGCAGTGCTAGTCAGATAACCTACGAGCAGTACTTC.

The chain carries TRBV29-1 and TRBJ1-2; tentative D call: TRBD1 (5 bases). The CDR3 has 14 residues. CDR1 and CDR2 from the germline V gene are SQVTM and ANQGSEA. Trimming shortened V by 6 bases and J by 2 bases, and 16 bases separated the two germline ends. The CDR3 region has the DNA TGCAGCGTAGACTGGGGGGGTGGCAACTATGGCTACACCTTC. It translates to CSVDWGGGNYGYTF.

This clonotype was found a few times. The V gene is TRBV7-2, the J gene TRBJ2-7, with D unresolved. Looked up from germline, CDR1 is SGHTA and CDR2 is FQGNSA. V was cut by 0 bases and J by 6 bases, with 3 bases left in between. The CDR3 spans 11 residues. CDR3 nucleotides: TGTGCCAGCAGCTTAGCTCGCGAGCAGTACTTC. Translation: CASSLAREQYF.